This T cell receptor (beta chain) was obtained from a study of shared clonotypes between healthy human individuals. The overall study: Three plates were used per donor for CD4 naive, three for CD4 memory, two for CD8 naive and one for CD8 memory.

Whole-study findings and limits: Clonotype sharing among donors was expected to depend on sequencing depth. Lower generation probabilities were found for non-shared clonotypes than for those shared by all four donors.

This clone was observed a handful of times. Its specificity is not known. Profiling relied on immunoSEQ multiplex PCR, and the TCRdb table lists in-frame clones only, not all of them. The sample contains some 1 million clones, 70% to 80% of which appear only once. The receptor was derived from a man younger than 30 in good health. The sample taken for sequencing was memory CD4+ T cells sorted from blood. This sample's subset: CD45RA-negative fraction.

The CDR3 sequence is CASRSETTNEKLFF. CDR3 nucleotides: TGCGCCAGCCGTTCCGAAACAACTAATGAAAAACTGTTTTTT. The genes are TRBV5-1 and TRBJ1-4; D is unresolved. CDR1 is SGHRS, CDR2 YFSETQ, per germline. The germline V and J ends were trimmed by 7 bases and 0 bases, with 10 bases remaining between them. CDR3 size: 14 residues. Variable domain in full (rest from reference TRBV5-1 and TRBJ1-4): KAGVTQTPRYLIKTRGQQVTLSCSPISGHRSVSWYQQTPGQGLQFLFEYFSETQRNKGNFPGRFSGRQFSNSRSEMNVSTLELGDSALYLCASRSETTNEKLFFGSGTQLSVL.